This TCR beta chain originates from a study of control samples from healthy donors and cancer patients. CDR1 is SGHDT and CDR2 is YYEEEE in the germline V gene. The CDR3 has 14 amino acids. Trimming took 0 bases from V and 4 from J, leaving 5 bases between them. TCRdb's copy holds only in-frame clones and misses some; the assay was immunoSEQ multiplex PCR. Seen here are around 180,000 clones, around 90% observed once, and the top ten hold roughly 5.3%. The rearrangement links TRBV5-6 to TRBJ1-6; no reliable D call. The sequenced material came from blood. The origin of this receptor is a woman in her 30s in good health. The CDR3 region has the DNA TGTGCCAGCAGCTTGGGAAAATATAATTCACCCCTCCACTTT. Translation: CASSLGKYNSPLHF.